The rows below give T cell receptor beta chains drawn from one sample of a study of sequential checkpoint blockade in melanoma. Here immunoSEQ multiplex PCR was the method, and the copy in TCRdb shows in-frame clones only, minus some. The sample shows under 20,000 clones, roughly three quarters of them seen only once. The sequences come from CD8+ T cells sorted from blood (inferred from file names), collected from a patient given nivolumab and ipilimumab in sequence. Every receptor here comes from a human donor with melanoma. Each CDR3 is given with its conserved first and last residue. A D gene is named only where the DNA matches it firmly. Size is omitted from some rows. Given values are once, few, many or a class for expanded clones.

v_call: TRBV6-5; clone_size: .; d_call: .; j_call: TRBJ2-7; cdr3_nt: TGTGCCAGCAGTTATAGGAGCCTTTACGAGCAGTACTTC; cdr3_aa: CASSYRSLYEQYF
v_call: TRBV11-2; clone_size: few; d_call: .; j_call: TRBJ2-5; cdr3_nt: TGTGCCAGCAGCTTAGAGGGAGGGGGTCAAGAGACCCAGTACTTC; cdr3_aa: CASSLEGGGQETQYF
v_call: TRBV4-2; clone_size: .; d_call: TRBD2; j_call: TRBJ2-3; cdr3_nt: TGTGCCAGCAGCTCTACTAGCGGAACAGATACGCAGTATTTT; cdr3_aa: CASSSTSGTDTQYF
v_call: TRBV6-1; clone_size: .; d_call: .; j_call: TRBJ2-2; cdr3_nt: TGTGCCAGCAGTGTACAGGTCGCGAACACCGGGGAGCTGTTTTTT; cdr3_aa: CASSVQVANTGELFF
v_call: TRBV19; clone_size: .; d_call: TRBD2; j_call: TRBJ2-1; cdr3_nt: TGTGCCAGTAGTATAGAGGCTAGCGGGAGCCCTTACAATGAGCAGTTCTTC; cdr3_aa: CASSIEASGSPYNEQFF
v_call: TRBV9; clone_size: few; d_call: .; j_call: TRBJ2-7; cdr3_nt: TGTGCCAGCAGCGTTGAGGGCGAGGCCAGGGGCTTCCACGAGCAGTACTTC; cdr3_aa: CASSVEGEARGFHEQYF
v_call: TRBV7-2; clone_size: .; d_call: .; j_call: TRBJ1-2; cdr3_nt: TGTGCCAGCAGCTCCGCCCGGTCCTCCAATGGCTACACCTTC; cdr3_aa: CASSSARSSNGYTF
v_call: TRBV6-4; clone_size: few; d_call: .; j_call: TRBJ2-3; cdr3_nt: TGTGCCAGCAGTATTAGCACCACAGATACGCAGTATTTT; cdr3_aa: CASSISTTDTQYF
v_call: TRBV7-4; clone_size: .; d_call: .; j_call: TRBJ2-7; cdr3_nt: TGTGCCAGCAGCGGACCGGGATGTCTCTCCTACGAGCAGTACTTC; cdr3_aa: CASSGPGCLSYEQYF
v_call: TRBV19; clone_size: .; d_call: .; j_call: TRBJ1-2; cdr3_nt: TGTGCCAGTAGTCTCCTCGCGGGGAAAATTTATGGCTACACCTTC; cdr3_aa: CASSLLAGKIYGYTF
v_call: TRBV29-1; clone_size: medium-sized; d_call: .; j_call: TRBJ1-3; cdr3_nt: TGCAGCGTTGAAGATGAACAGTCACCACGCTCTGGAAACACCATATATTTT; cdr3_aa: CSVEDEQSPRSGNTIYF
v_call: TRBV30; clone_size: .; d_call: .; j_call: TRBJ2-2; cdr3_nt: TGTGCCTGGAGCCATACAGAGACCGGGGAGCTGTTTTTT; cdr3_aa: CAWSHTETGELFF
v_call: TRBV19; clone_size: .; d_call: .; j_call: TRBJ2-3; cdr3_nt: TGTGCCACCTCCGGGACTTCTGAGCCCACAGATACGCAGTATTTT; cdr3_aa: CATSGTSEPTDTQYF
v_call: TRBV13; clone_size: few; d_call: .; j_call: TRBJ1-1; cdr3_nt: TGTGCCAGCAGCTCTTACATTTGGACAGAAAGAGACATGAACACTGAAGCTTTCTTT; cdr3_aa: CASSSYIWTERDMNTEAFF
v_call: TRBV27; clone_size: .; d_call: TRBD2; j_call: TRBJ2-3; cdr3_nt: TGTGCCAGCAGTCCTACTAGCGGGAGGTTCACAGATACGCAGTATTTT; cdr3_aa: CASSPTSGRFTDTQYF
v_call: TRBV25-1; clone_size: .; d_call: TRBD1; j_call: TRBJ1-6; cdr3_nt: TGTGCCAGCAGTGACCCCGCAACAGGGGGAATTTATGACCTCCACTTT; cdr3_aa: CASSDPATGGIYDLHF
v_call: TRBV7-6; clone_size: .; d_call: .; j_call: TRBJ2-5; cdr3_nt: TGTGCCAGCAGCTCCAGGGGGGACGAGACCCAGTACTTC; cdr3_aa: CASSSRGDETQYF
v_call: TRBV7-9; clone_size: .; d_call: .; j_call: TRBJ1-2; cdr3_nt: TGTGCCAGCAGCTTCGTGGGCGGCTACACCTTC; cdr3_aa: CASSFVGGYTF
v_call: TRBV15; clone_size: .; d_call: TRBD1; j_call: TRBJ2-7; cdr3_nt: TGTGCCACCAGCAGAGCGACAGGGGATTACGAGCAGTACTTC; cdr3_aa: CATSRATGDYEQYF
v_call: TRBV7-9; clone_size: .; d_call: TRBD1; j_call: TRBJ2-7; cdr3_nt: TGTGCCAGCTCCGACAGGGGCGTGGGGGAGCAGTACTTC; cdr3_aa: CASSDRGVGEQYF
v_call: TRBV5-6; clone_size: .; d_call: TRBD1; j_call: TRBJ1-2; cdr3_nt: TGTGCCAGCAGAAGTAGACAGGGGGCGCTTGACTACACCTTC; cdr3_aa: CASRSRQGALDYTF
v_call: TRBV6-6; clone_size: .; d_call: TRBD2; j_call: TRBJ2-1; cdr3_nt: TGTGCCAGCAGTTATCGAACTAGCGGGGACGATGAGCAGTTCTTC; cdr3_aa: CASSYRTSGDDEQFF
v_call: TRBV5-1; clone_size: .; d_call: .; j_call: TRBJ2-1; cdr3_nt: TGCGCCAGCAGCTTGGCGGAGGATGAGCAGTTCTTC; cdr3_aa: CASSLAEDEQFF
v_call: TRBV9; clone_size: .; d_call: .; j_call: TRBJ1-1; cdr3_nt: TGTGCCAGCAGCGTAGAGGTAGGGGGCACTGAAGCTTTCTTT; cdr3_aa: CASSVEVGGTEAFF
v_call: TRBV6-5; clone_size: few; d_call: TRBD1; j_call: TRBJ1-2; cdr3_nt: TGTGCCAGCAGCTTAGAAGGGGGCGCCTATGGCTACACCTTC; cdr3_aa: CASSLEGGAYGYTF
v_call: TRBV18; clone_size: few; d_call: TRBD1; j_call: TRBJ2-7; cdr3_nt: TGTGCCAGCTCACCAGTCGGGACAGGGAAGTACGAGCAGTACTTC; cdr3_aa: CASSPVGTGKYEQYF
v_call: TRBV13; clone_size: medium-sized; d_call: TRBD1; j_call: TRBJ2-1; cdr3_nt: TGTGCCAGCAGCCCGGACCTCGGGACAGATTACAATGAGCAGTTCTTC; cdr3_aa: CASSPDLGTDYNEQFF
v_call: TRBV4-3; clone_size: .; d_call: .; j_call: TRBJ2-7; cdr3_nt: TGCGCCAGCAGCCAAGACAGGGTTCCCCTCTCCTACGAGCAGTACTTC; cdr3_aa: CASSQDRVPLSYEQYF
v_call: TRBV5-5; clone_size: few; d_call: .; j_call: TRBJ2-2; cdr3_nt: TGTGCCAGCAGCCAGAAGATTAGGGGGGCTAGCGGTCACACCGGGGAGCTGTTTTTT; cdr3_aa: CASSQKIRGASGHTGELFF
v_call: TRBV7-9; clone_size: .; d_call: .; j_call: TRBJ1-2; cdr3_nt: TGTGCCAGCAGCCCCGGACACATCTATGGCTACACCTTC; cdr3_aa: CASSPGHIYGYTF
v_call: TRBV9; clone_size: few; d_call: TRBD1; j_call: TRBJ2-2; cdr3_nt: TGTGCCAGCAGCGTACCCCGCCGGGACAGGGACACCGGGGAGCTGTTTTTT; cdr3_aa: CASSVPRRDRDTGELFF
v_call: TRBV11-2; clone_size: .; d_call: TRBD1; j_call: TRBJ1-1; cdr3_nt: TGTGCCAGCAGCTTTCGGACAGGTCCCCTGAACACTGAAGCTTTCTTT; cdr3_aa: CASSFRTGPLNTEAFF
v_call: TRBV4-3; clone_size: .; d_call: .; j_call: TRBJ1-1; cdr3_nt: TGCGCCAGCAGCCAACTGGCTTACACTGAAGCTTTCTTT; cdr3_aa: CASSQLAYTEAFF
v_call: TRBV9; clone_size: .; d_call: TRBD2; j_call: TRBJ2-3; cdr3_nt: TGTGCCAGCAGTGGTAGCGGGGGTATCACAGATACGCAGTATTTT; cdr3_aa: CASSGSGGITDTQYF
v_call: TRBV5-6; clone_size: .; d_call: TRBD1; j_call: TRBJ1-2; cdr3_nt: TGTGCCAGCAGCTTGGAGGGAGCAGGGGGCAGCTATGGCTACACCTTC; cdr3_aa: CASSLEGAGGSYGYTF
v_call: TRBV2; clone_size: .; d_call: TRBD1; j_call: TRBJ2-7; cdr3_nt: TGTGCCAGCAGTGTTTCCCCAGACAGGGGGTCTCTCGAGCAGTACTTC; cdr3_aa: CASSVSPDRGSLEQYF
v_call: TRBV7-2; clone_size: .; d_call: TRBD2; j_call: TRBJ2-7; cdr3_nt: TGTGCCAGCAGCCGGCCCAAACTAGCGGGGTCCTACGAGCAGTACTTC; cdr3_aa: CASSRPKLAGSYEQYF
v_call: TRBV9; clone_size: .; d_call: .; j_call: TRBJ2-2; cdr3_nt: TGTGCCAGCAGCGCAGAGGGAAGGAACACCGGGGAGCTGTTTTTT; cdr3_aa: CASSAEGRNTGELFF
v_call: TRBV4-1; clone_size: .; d_call: .; j_call: TRBJ1-5; cdr3_nt: TGCGCCAGCAGCCAATCCCAGGGCAACAATCAGCCCCAGCATTTT; cdr3_aa: CASSQSQGNNQPQHF
v_call: TRBV30; clone_size: .; d_call: .; j_call: TRBJ2-7; cdr3_nt: TGTGCCTGGGGGGCTGGGGTTTACGAGCAGTACTTC; cdr3_aa: CAWGAGVYEQYF
v_call: TRBV30; clone_size: .; d_call: TRBD1; j_call: TRBJ2-5; cdr3_nt: TGTGCCTGGAGGGAAATTGGACAGGGAGAAGAGACCCAGTACTTC; cdr3_aa: CAWREIGQGEETQYF
v_call: TRBV19; clone_size: few; d_call: TRBD1; j_call: TRBJ2-5; cdr3_nt: TGTGCCAGTAGTATGCCCCGACAGGGACCGCAAGAGACCCAGTACTTC; cdr3_aa: CASSMPRQGPQETQYF
v_call: TRBV10-3; clone_size: .; d_call: .; j_call: TRBJ2-7; cdr3_nt: TGTGCCATCAGTGAGTCTGGGCAGGGCTACGAGCAATACTTC; cdr3_aa: CAISESGQGYEQYF
v_call: TRBV27; clone_size: .; d_call: TRBD2; j_call: TRBJ2-1; cdr3_nt: TGTGCCAGCAGCATTGGCGGCAGCGGGGTCTACAATGAGCAGTTCTTC; cdr3_aa: CASSIGGSGVYNEQFF
v_call: TRBV6-1; clone_size: .; d_call: .; j_call: TRBJ1-1; cdr3_nt: TGTGCCAGCAGTGAAGTTAAACAGTATTCTCGTGAAGCTTTCTTT; cdr3_aa: CASSEVKQYSREAFF
v_call: TRBV7-8; clone_size: .; d_call: .; j_call: TRBJ1-1; cdr3_nt: TGTGCCAGCAGTGGGGGGGCATCTACGGGGACTGAAGCTTTCTTT; cdr3_aa: CASSGGASTGTEAFF
v_call: TRBV11-2; clone_size: few; d_call: .; j_call: TRBJ1-5; cdr3_nt: TGTGCCAGCAGCTTAGATGGGGCCAGGCCCCAGCATTTT; cdr3_aa: CASSLDGARPQHF
v_call: TRBV5-1; clone_size: .; d_call: TRBD2; j_call: TRBJ2-5; cdr3_nt: TGCGCCAGCAGCGCGGGACTAGCGGGAACCTCGTACCAAGAGACCCAGTACTTC; cdr3_aa: CASSAGLAGTSYQETQYF
v_call: TRBV25-1; clone_size: once; d_call: .; j_call: TRBJ1-1; cdr3_nt: TGTGCCAGCAGCCGAAGTCGGGTTGCGGGGACTGAAGCTTTCTTT; cdr3_aa: CASSRSRVAGTEAFF
v_call: TRBV4-3; clone_size: .; d_call: TRBD2; j_call: TRBJ2-1; cdr3_nt: TGCGCCAGCAGCCAGGGGGAGGGCGGGGAGCAGTTCTTC; cdr3_aa: CASSQGEGGEQFF
v_call: TRBV6-5; clone_size: .; d_call: .; j_call: TRBJ2-2; cdr3_nt: TGTGCCAGCAAATTAGAGAACACCGGGGAGCTGTTTTTT; cdr3_aa: CASKLENTGELFF